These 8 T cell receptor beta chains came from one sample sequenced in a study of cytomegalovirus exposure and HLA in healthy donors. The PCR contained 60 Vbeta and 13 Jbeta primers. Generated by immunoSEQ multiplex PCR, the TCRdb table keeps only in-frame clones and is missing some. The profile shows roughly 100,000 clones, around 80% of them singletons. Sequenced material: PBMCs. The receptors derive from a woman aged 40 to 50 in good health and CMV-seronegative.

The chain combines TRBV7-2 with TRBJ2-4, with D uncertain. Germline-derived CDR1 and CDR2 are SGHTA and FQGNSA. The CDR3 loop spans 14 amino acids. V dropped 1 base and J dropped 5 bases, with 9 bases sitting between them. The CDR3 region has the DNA TGTGCCAGCAGCTTAGACGCTAGTCAAAACATTCAGTACTTC. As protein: CASSLDASQNIQYF.

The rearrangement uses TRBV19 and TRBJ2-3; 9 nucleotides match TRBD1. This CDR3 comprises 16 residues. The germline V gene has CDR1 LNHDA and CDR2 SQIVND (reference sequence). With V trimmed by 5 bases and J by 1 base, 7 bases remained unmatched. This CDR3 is CASSLQGARGTDTQYF. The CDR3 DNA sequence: TGTGCCAGTAGTCTACAGGGGGCGCGGGGCACAGATACGCAGTATTTT. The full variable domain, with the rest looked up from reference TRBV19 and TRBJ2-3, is DGGITQSPKYLFRKEGQNVTLSCEQNLNHDAMYWYRQDPGQGLRLIYYSQIVNDFQKGDIAEGYSVSREKKESFPLTVTSAQKNPTAFYLCASSLQGARGTDTQYFGPGTRLTVL.

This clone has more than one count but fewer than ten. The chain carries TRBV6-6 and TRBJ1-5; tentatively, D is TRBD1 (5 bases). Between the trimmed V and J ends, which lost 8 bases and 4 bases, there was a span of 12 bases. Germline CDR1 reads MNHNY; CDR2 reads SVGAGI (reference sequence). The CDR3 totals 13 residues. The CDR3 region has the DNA TGTGCCAGCCGCTGGCAGGGTAATCAGCCCCAGCATTTT. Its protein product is CASRWQGNQPQHF.

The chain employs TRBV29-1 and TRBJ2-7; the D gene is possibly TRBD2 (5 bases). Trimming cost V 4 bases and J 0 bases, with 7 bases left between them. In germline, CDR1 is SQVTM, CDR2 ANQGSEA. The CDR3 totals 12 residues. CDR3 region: CSVGELSYEQYF. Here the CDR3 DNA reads TGCAGCGTTGGGGAGCTCTCCTACGAGCAGTACTTC.

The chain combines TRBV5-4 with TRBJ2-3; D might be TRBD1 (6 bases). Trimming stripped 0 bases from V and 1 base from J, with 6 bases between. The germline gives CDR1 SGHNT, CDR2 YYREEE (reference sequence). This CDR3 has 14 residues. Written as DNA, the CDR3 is TGTGCCAGCAGCTTGGACAGGGGCACAGATACGCAGTATTTT. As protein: CASSLDRGTDTQYF.

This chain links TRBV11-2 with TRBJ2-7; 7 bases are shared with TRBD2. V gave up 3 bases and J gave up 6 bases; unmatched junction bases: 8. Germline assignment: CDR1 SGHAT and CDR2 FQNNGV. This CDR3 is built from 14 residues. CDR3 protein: CASSLSSGWFEQYF. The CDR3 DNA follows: TGTGCCAGCAGCTTGTCTAGCGGTTGGTTCGAGCAGTACTTC.

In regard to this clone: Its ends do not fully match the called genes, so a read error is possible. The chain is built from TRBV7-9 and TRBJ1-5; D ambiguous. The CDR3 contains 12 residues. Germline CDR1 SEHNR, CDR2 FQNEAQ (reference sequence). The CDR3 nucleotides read TGTTCCAGCGCCCCGGGAAATCAGCCCCAGCATTTT. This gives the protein CSSAPGNQPQHF.

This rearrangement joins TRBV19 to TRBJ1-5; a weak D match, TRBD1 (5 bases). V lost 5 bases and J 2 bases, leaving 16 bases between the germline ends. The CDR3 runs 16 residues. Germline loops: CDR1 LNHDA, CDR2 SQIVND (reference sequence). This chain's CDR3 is CASSLVGGSGNQPQHF. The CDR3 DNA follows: TGTGCCAGTAGTTTAGTGGGGGGGAGTGGCAATCAGCCCCAGCATTTT.